This TCR beta chain was retrieved from a study of T cell responses to AZD1222 COVID-19 vaccine. Findings and caveats of the study: Seropositivity was recorded at baseline in only a handful of AZD1222 recipients.

Trimming removed 6 bases from V and 6 bases from J; junction bases left unmatched: 8. CDR1 and CDR2 (germline): MGHRA, YSYEKL. The CDR3 has 15 residues. About this clone: Its matching antigen is unknown.

Sequenced by immunoSEQ multiplex PCR; TCRdb stores in-frame clones only, minus some. The data show approximately 100,000 clones, 85% to 90% seen once. The rearrangement joins TRBV4-1 to TRBJ2-2; 9 nucleotides align to TRBD2. This receptor was taken from an adult in good health. Sample: peripheral blood, taken on day 0 of AZD1222 vaccination. The DNA for the CDR3 is TGCGCCAGCAGTAGGGCGGGGGGGCCTTCCGGGGAGCTGTTTTTT. Protein product: CASSRAGGPSGELFF.